This TCR beta chain originates from a study of identical twins. Per germline, CDR1 LGHNA and CDR2 YNFKEQ. This CDR3 region has 16 residues. The ends lost 0 bases at V and 8 bases at J; junction bases unmatched: 9. TCRdb ran MiXCR on the 5' RACE reads and lists one entry per CDR3 protein. The sample holds a few hundred thousand distinct CDR3 sequences; roughly 18% are singletons and the top ten take 12%. This chain uses TRBV4-2 with TRBJ2-7; 11 nucleotides align to TRBD2. Material for sequencing was naive T cells sorted from blood. This TCR came from a man aged 45-65 years in good health. Here the CDR3 DNA reads TGTGCCAGCAGCCAAGATGGATGGCTAGCGGGAGGAAAGCAGTACTTC. It yields the protein CASSQDGWLAGGKQYF.